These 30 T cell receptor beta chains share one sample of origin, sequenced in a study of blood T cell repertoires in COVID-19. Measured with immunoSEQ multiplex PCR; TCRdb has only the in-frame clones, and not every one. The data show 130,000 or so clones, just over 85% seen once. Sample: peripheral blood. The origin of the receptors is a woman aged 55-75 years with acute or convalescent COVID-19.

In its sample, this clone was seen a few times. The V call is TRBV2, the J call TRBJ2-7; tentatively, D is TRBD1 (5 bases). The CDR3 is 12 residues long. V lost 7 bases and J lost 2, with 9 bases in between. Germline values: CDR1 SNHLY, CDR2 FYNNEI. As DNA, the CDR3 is TGTGCCAGCATACCAGGGACCTACGAGCAGTACTTC. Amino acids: CASIPGTYEQYF.

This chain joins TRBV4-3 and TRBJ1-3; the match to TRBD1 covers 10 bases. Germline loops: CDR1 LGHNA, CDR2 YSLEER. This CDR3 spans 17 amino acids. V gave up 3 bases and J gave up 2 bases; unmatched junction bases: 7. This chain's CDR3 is CASSQTDRGSTGNTIYF. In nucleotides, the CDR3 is TGCGCCAGCAGCCAGACGGACAGGGGGTCGACTGGAAACACCATATATTTT.

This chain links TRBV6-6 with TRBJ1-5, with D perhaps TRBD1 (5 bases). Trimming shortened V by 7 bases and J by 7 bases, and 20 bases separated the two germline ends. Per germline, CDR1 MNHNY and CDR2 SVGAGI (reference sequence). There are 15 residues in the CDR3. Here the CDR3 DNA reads TGTGCCAGCACTGGGCGGGACGGTCAGGCCCAGCCCCAGCATTTT. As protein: CASTGRDGQAQPQHF.

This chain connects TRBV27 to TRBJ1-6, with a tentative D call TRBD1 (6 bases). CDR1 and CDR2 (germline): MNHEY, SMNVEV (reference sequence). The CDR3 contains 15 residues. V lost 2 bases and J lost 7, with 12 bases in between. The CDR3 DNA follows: TGTGCCAGCAGTTTAAGGGGGGGGCCAAATTCACCCCTCCACTTT. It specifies CASSLRGGPNSPLHF.

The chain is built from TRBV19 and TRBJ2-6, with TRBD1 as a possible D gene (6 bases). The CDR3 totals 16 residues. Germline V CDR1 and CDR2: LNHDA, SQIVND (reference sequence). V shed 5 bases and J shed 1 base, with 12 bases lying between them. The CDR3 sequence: CASSPLQGSGANVLTF. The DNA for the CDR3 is TGTGCCAGTAGTCCCCTCCAGGGGTCTGGGGCCAACGTCCTGACTTTC.

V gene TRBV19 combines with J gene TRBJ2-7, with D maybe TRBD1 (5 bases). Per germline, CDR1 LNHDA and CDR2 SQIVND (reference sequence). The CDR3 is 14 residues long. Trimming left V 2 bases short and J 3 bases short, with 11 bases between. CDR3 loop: CASSIQGAHYEQYF. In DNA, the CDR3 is TGTGCCAGTAGTATACAGGGTGCCCACTACGAGCAGTACTTC.

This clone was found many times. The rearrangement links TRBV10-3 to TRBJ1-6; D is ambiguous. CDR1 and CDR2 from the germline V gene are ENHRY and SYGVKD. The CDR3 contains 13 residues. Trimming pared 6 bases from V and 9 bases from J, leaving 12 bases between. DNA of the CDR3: TGTGCCATCAGCAAAGAGGCAAGTTCACCCCTCCACTTT. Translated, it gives CAISKEASSPLHF.

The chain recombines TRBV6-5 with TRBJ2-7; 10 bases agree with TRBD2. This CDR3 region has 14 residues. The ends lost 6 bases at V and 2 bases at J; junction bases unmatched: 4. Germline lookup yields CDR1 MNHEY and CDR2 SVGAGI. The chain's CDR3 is CASSQAGGPYEQYF. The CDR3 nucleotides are TGTGCCAGCAGCCAAGCGGGGGGGCCCTACGAGCAGTACTTC.

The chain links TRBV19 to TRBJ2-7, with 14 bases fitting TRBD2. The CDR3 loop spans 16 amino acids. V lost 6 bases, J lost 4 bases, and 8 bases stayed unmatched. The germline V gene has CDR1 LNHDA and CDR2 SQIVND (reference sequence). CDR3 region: CASRGTSGGHLYEQYF. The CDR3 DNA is TGTGCCAGTAGGGGGACTAGCGGGGGCCATCTATACGAGCAGTACTTC.

The CDR3 reads CASGLKTGGEGYEQYF. CDR3 DNA: TGTGCTAGTGGTTTGAAGACAGGGGGGGAGGGCTACGAGCAGTACTTC. The chain is built from TRBV12-5 and TRBJ2-7, with 9 bases matching TRBD1. Per germline, CDR1 LGHNT and CDR2 FRNRAP. The CDR3 totals 16 residues. The J segment lost 3 bases and the V segment lost 2 bases, leaving 8 bases of the junction unmatched. The full variable domain, its missing parts supplied by reference TRBV12-5 and TRBJ2-7, is DARVTQTPRHKVTEMGQEVTMRCQPILGHNTVFWYRQTMMQGLELLAYFRNRAPLDDSGMPKDRFSAEMPDATLATLKIQPSEPRDSAVYFCASGLKTGGEGYEQYFGPGTRLTVT.

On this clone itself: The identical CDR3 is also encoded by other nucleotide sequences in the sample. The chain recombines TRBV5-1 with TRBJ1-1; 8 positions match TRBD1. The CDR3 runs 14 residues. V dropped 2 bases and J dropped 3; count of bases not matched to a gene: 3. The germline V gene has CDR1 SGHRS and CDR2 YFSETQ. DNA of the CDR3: TGCGCCAGCAGCTTCGGACAGGGTGACACTGAAGCTTTCTTT. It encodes CASSFGQGDTEAFF.

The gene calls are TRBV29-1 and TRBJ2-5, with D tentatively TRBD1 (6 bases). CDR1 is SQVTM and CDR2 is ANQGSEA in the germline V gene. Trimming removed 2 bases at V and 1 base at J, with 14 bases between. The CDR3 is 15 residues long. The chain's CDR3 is CSVEYYGTPQETQYF. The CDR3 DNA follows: TGCAGCGTTGAATATTATGGGACACCCCAAGAGACCCAGTACTTC. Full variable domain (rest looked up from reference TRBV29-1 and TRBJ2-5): SAVISQKPSRDICQRGTSLTIQCQVDSQVTMMFWYRQQPGQSLTLIATANQGSEATYESGFVIDKFPISRPNLTFSTLTVSNMSPEDSSIYLCSVEYYGTPQETQYFGPGTRLLVL.

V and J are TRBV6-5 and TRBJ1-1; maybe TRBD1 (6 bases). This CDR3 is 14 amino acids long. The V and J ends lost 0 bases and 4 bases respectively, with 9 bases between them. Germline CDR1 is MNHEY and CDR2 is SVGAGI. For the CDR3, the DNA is TGTGCCAGCAGTTACTCGGGGGGGCCCACTGAAGCTTTCTTT. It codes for CASSYSGGPTEAFF.

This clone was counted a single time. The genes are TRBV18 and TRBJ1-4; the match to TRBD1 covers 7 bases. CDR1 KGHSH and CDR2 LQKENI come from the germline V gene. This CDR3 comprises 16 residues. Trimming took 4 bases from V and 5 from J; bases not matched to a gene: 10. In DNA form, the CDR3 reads TGTGCCAGCTCACTCACATCCAGGGGGTACAATGAAAAACTGTTTTTT. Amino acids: CASSLTSRGYNEKLFF.

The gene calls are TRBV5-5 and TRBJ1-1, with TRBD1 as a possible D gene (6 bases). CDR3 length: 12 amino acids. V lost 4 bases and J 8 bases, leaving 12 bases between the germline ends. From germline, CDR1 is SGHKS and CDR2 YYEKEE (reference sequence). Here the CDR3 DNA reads TGTGCCAGCAGCCGTCGTGACAGGGAAGCTTTCTTT. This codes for CASSRRDREAFF.

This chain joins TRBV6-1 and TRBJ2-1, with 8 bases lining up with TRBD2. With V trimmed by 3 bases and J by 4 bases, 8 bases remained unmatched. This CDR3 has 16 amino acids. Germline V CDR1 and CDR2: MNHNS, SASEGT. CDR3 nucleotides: TGTGCCAGCAGTGATTATAGCGGGGTGAGTTACAATGAGCAGTTCTTC. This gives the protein CASSDYSGVSYNEQFF.

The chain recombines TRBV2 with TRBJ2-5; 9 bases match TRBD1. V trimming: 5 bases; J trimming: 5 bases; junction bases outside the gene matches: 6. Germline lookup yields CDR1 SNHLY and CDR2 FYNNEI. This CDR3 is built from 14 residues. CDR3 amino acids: CASSQGQGWETQYF. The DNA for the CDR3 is TGTGCCAGCAGTCAGGGACAGGGTTGGGAGACCCAGTACTTC.

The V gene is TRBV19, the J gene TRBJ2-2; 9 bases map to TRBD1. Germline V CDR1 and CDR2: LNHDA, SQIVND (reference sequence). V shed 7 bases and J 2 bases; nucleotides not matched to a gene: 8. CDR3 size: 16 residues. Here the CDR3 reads CASTPRGQGNTGELFF. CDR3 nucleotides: TGTGCCAGTACCCCTCGGGGACAGGGTAACACCGGGGAGCTGTTTTTT.

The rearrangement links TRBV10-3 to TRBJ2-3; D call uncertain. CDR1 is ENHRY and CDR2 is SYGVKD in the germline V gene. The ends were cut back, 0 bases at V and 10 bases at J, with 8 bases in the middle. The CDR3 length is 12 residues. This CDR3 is CAISESGVAQYF. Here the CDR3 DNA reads TGTGCCATCAGTGAGTCTGGAGTGGCGCAGTATTTT.

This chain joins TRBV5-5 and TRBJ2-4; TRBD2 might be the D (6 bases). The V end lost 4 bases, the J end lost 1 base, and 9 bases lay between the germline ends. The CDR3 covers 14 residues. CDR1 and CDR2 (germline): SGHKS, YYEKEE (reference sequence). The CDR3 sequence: CASSGGVAKNIQYF. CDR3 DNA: TGTGCCAGCAGCGGAGGGGTCGCCAAAAACATTCAGTACTTC.

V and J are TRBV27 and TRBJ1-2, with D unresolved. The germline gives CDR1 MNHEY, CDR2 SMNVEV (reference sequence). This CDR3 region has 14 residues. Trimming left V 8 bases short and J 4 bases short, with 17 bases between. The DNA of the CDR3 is TGTGCCAGCGGGCGTCAGAGCGGCTTCTATGGCTACACCTTC. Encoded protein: CASGRQSGFYGYTF.

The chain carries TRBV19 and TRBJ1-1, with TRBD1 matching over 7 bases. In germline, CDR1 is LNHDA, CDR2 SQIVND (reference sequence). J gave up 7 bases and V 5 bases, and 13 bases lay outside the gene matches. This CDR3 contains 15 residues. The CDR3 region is CASSPSDRLGGEAFF. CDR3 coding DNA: TGTGCCAGTAGTCCCTCGGACAGGCTGGGAGGTGAAGCTTTCTTT.

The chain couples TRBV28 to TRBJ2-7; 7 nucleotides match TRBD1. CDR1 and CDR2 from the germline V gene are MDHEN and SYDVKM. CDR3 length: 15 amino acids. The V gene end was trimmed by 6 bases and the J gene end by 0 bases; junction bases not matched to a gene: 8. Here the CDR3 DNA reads TGTGCCAGCAGCCCGCATTCAGGGGGCTCCTACGAGCAGTACTTC. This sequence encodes CASSPHSGGSYEQYF.

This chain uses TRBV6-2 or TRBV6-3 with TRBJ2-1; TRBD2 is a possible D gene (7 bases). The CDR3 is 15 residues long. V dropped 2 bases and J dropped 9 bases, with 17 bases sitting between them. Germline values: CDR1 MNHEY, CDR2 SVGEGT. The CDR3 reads CASSYRQGGDGEQFF. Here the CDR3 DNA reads TGTGCCAGCAGTTACCGACAAGGGGGGGATGGTGAGCAGTTCTTC.

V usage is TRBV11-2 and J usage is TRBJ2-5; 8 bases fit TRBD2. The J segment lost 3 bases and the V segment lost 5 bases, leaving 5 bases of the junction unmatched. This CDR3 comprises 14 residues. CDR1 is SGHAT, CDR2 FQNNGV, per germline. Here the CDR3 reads CASSAGTREETQYF. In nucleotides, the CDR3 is TGTGCCAGCAGCGCTGGGACTAGGGAAGAGACCCAGTACTTC.

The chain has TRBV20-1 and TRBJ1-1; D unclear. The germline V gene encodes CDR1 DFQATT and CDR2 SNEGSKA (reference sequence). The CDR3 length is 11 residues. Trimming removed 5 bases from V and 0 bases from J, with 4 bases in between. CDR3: CSALLNTEAFF. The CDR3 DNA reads TGCAGTGCTCTGTTGAACACTGAAGCTTTCTTT.

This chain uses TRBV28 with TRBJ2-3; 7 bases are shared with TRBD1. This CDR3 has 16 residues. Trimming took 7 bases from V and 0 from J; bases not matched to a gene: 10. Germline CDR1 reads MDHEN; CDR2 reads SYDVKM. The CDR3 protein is CASTLTGMFSTDTQYF. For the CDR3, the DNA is TGTGCCAGCACCTTGACAGGGATGTTTAGCACAGATACGCAGTATTTT.

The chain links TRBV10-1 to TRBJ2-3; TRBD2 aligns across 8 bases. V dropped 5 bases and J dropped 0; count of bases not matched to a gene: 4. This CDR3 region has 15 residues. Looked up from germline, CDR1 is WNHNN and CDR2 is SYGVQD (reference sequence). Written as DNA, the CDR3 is TGCGCCAGCAGTTATAGCGGGGAGAGCACAGATACGCAGTATTTT. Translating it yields CASSYSGESTDTQYF.

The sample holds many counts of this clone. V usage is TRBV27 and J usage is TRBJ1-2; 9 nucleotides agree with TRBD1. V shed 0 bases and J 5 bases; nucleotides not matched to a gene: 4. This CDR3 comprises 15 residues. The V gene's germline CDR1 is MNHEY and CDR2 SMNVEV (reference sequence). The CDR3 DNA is TGTGCCAGCAGTTTATCGAGGACAGGGGTTTATGGCTACACCTTC. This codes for CASSLSRTGVYGYTF.

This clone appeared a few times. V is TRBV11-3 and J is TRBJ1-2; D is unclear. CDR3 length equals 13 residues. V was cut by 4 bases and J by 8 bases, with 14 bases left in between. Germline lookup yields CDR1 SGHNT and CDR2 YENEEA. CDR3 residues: CASSSVRRRGYTF. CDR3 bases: TGTGCCAGCAGCTCCGTCCGAAGGAGGGGCTACACCTTC.